A single sample gave rise to the 16 T cell receptor beta chains below, sequenced in a study of cytomegalovirus exposure and HLA in healthy donors. 13 Jbeta primers and 60 Vbeta primers were used for the PCR. The repertoire was sequenced with immunoSEQ multiplex PCR; TCRdb's copy has only in-frame clones and lacks some. The table records some 140,000 clones, over 75% of them present only once. Material: PBMCs. The receptors were gathered from a woman aged 40 to 50 in good health and CMV-seropositive.

This clone appeared a single time. This chain uses TRBV25-1 with TRBJ2-1; 9 bases are a match to TRBD1. Germline V gives CDR1 MGHDK, CDR2 SYGVNS. The V segment lost 6 bases and the J segment 13 bases; nucleotides outside the gene matches: 22. The CDR3 contains 17 residues. The chain's CDR3 is CASSPSGGTGGGPSQFF. For the CDR3, the DNA is TGTGCCAGCAGCCCAAGTGGGGGTACAGGGGGCGGTCCCTCCCAGTTCTTC.

This clone was seen a handful of times. The V gene is TRBV29-1, the J gene TRBJ2-7; tentative D call: TRBD1 (8 bases). CDR1 is SQVTM and CDR2 is ANQGSEA in the germline V gene. CDR3 length equals 13 residues. The V gene lost 4 bases and the J gene lost 4 bases, with 14 bases spanning the gap. CDR3: CSVAGGQGYEQYF. Here the CDR3 DNA reads TGCAGCGTTGCGGGAGGACAGGGATACGAGCAGTACTTC.

The chain employs TRBV10-3 and TRBJ2-2; TRBD2 matches at 8 bases. CDR1 and CDR2 (germline): ENHRY, SYGVKD. V trimming: 0 bases; J trimming: 2 bases; junction bases outside the gene matches: 2. The CDR3 covers 16 residues. CDR3 region: CAISESSGRNTGELFF. DNA of the CDR3: TGTGCCATCAGTGAGTCAAGCGGGAGAAACACCGGGGAGCTGTTTTTT.

This chain joins TRBV5-4 and TRBJ2-1; tentative D call: TRBD2 (6 bases). The CDR3 sequence is 13 residues long. Between the trimmed V and J ends, which lost 7 bases and 4 bases, there was a span of 12 bases. Germline V lookup: CDR1 SGHNT, CDR2 YYREEE (reference sequence). The CDR3 sequence: CASSGGEYNEQFF. The DNA for the CDR3 is TGTGCCAGCTCCGGGGGAGAGTACAATGAGCAGTTCTTC.

The chain recombines TRBV9 with TRBJ2-3; 10 bases match TRBD2. Losses at the gene ends were 0 bases for V and 2 bases for J; bases not matched to a gene: 3. Per the germline V gene, CDR1 is SGDLS and CDR2 is YYNGEE. The CDR3 is 16 amino acids. The CDR3 bases are TGTGCCAGCAGCGTAGTCGGGACTAGCGACACAGATACGCAGTATTTT. Translation: CASSVVGTSDTDTQYF.

This sequence joins TRBV5-1 and TRBJ2-7; a possible D gene is TRBD2 (5 bases). V lost 0 bases, J lost 2 bases, and 9 bases lay in between. Germline V gene data show CDR1 as SGHRS and CDR2 as YFSETQ. CDR3 length: 14 amino acids. CDR3 sequence reads: CASSLALVPYEQYF. The CDR3, as DNA: TGCGCCAGCAGCTTGGCACTAGTTCCCTACGAGCAGTACTTC.

In its sample, this clone was seen once. The chain uses TRBV19 and TRBJ1-1; TRBD1 matches 12 bases. This CDR3 is 18 amino acids long. CDR1 is LNHDA and CDR2 is SQIVND in the germline V gene (reference sequence). The V gene end was trimmed by 3 bases and the J gene end by 0 bases; junction bases not matched to a gene: 8. The chain's CDR3 is CASSIRVGTGGLNTEAFF. Written as DNA, the CDR3 is TGTGCCAGTAGTATTAGAGTTGGGACAGGGGGCCTGAACACTGAAGCTTTCTTT.

The chain combines TRBV7-9 with TRBJ2-2; D gene unclear. V was pared by 5 bases and J by 0 bases, with 7 bases between. Germline V gene data show CDR1 as SEHNR and CDR2 as FQNEAQ (reference sequence). The length of the CDR3 is 14 residues. CDR3 region: CASSRGTNTGELFF. The CDR3 DNA reads TGTGCCAGCAGCAGAGGAACGAACACCGGGGAGCTGTTTTTT.

The chain employs TRBV6-1 and TRBJ2-5; 13 bases match TRBD2. The last part of the DNA fits TRBJ2-7 better; the J call may be wrong. Germline V gene data show CDR1 as MNHNS and CDR2 as SASEGT. This CDR3 contains 19 residues. The CDR3 reads CASSEGILRTSGSSYEQYF. Written as DNA, the CDR3 is TGTGCCAGCAGTGAAGGTATACTTAGGACTAGCGGGAGCTCCTACGAGCAGTACTTC.

V usage is TRBV9 and J usage is TRBJ2-1; 10 bases align to TRBD2. Trimming took 3 bases from V and 10 from J; bases not matched to a gene: 19. Per germline, CDR1 SGDLS and CDR2 YYNGEE. The CDR3 runs 18 residues. CDR3 protein: CASSGLRGASGRSWEQFF. CDR3 sequence (DNA): TGTGCCAGCAGCGGATTGCGGGGAGCTAGCGGGAGATCATGGGAGCAGTTCTTC.

V and J are TRBV7-9 and TRBJ1-1; 9 nucleotides align to TRBD1. V dropped 4 bases and J dropped 2; count of bases not matched to a gene: 2. Per the germline V gene, CDR1 is SEHNR and CDR2 is FQNEAQ (reference sequence). The CDR3 has 14 residues. The DNA for the CDR3 is TGTGCCAGCAGCTGGACAGGGGTCAACACTGAAGCTTTCTTT. Amino acids: CASSWTGVNTEAFF. Supplemented by reference TRBV7-9 and TRBJ1-1, the full variable domain reads DTGVSQNPRHKITKRGQNVTFRCDPISEHNRLYWYRQTLGQGPEFLTYFQNEAQLEKSRLLSDRFSAERPKGSFSTLEIQRTEQGDSAMYLCASSWTGVNTEAFFGQGTRLTVV.

This chain connects TRBV19 to TRBJ1-1; the match to TRBD1 covers 7 bases. The CDR3 has 15 amino acids. V lost 0 bases, J lost 5 bases, and 6 bases stayed unmatched. Germline CDR1 reads LNHDA; CDR2 reads SQIVND (reference sequence). In nucleotides, the CDR3 is TGTGCCAGTAGTATAGAAGGGGGCTCAGGTACTGAAGCTTTCTTT. It yields the protein CASSIEGGSGTEAFF.

CDR3: CASRAGTGPYGYTF. The CDR3 DNA is TGTGCCAGCAGAGCAGGGACAGGTCCCTATGGCTACACCTTC. The chain carries TRBV28 and TRBJ1-2; 8 bases line up with TRBD1. Germline loops: CDR1 MDHEN, CDR2 SYDVKM. The trim removed 6 bases at V and 4 bases at J, leaving 7 bases unmatched. CDR3 length equals 14 residues.

The gene calls are TRBV30 and TRBJ2-7, with 12 bases identical to TRBD2. J was trimmed by 3 bases and V by 8 bases; bases with no gene match: 8. The CDR3 spans 14 residues. The germline gives CDR1 GTSNPN, CDR2 SVGIG (reference sequence). For the CDR3, the DNA is TGTGCCGTAGCCCTAGCGGGAGGGCTCTACGAGCAGTACTTC. Translating it yields CAVALAGGLYEQYF.

This chain connects TRBV4-2 to TRBJ2-3, with TRBD2 matching 7 bases. Trimming at V came to 7 bases and at J to 2 bases, leaving 9 bases not matched to a gene. CDR3 length: 15 residues. CDR1 is LGHNA and CDR2 is YNFKEQ in the germline V gene. The CDR3, as DNA: TGTGCCAGCAAACCCTCAGCGGGAAACACAGATACGCAGTATTTT. This codes for CASKPSAGNTDTQYF.

The genes are TRBV14 and TRBJ2-3; TRBD2 matches 7 bases. Germline trimming cut 1 base from V and 1 base from J; bases unmatched to any gene: 5. CDR1 and CDR2 (germline): SGHDN, FVKESK. This CDR3 is 16 amino acids long. CDR3 loop: CASSQAPGLRTDTQYF. CDR3 nucleotide sequence: TGTGCCAGCAGCCAAGCACCGGGACTACGCACAGATACGCAGTATTTT.